These T cell receptor beta chains were read from a single sample in a study of blood T cell repertoires in COVID-19. The method was immunoSEQ multiplex PCR; TCRdb's version includes in-frame clones alone and lacks a portion of them. The repertoire has 250,000 to 350,000 clones, approximately 84% of them found once; the top ten carry almost 1.5%. The sequenced material came from peripheral blood. The source of these receptors is a human donor with COVID-19, enrolled during active disease. The donor label of this sample is uncertain. Each CDR3 is given with its conserved first and last residue. The order of the fields is CDR3 protein, CDR3 DNA, D gene, clone size, J gene, V gene. A D gene is named only where the DNA matches it firmly. Clone size, where shown, is once, few, many, or a class for clones that have expanded.

CATRTANTEAFF,TGCGCCACTCGGACAGCGAACACTGAAGCTTTCTTT,.,.,TRBJ1-1,TRBV10-2
CSALGTLQKNEQYF,TGCAGCGCCCTTGGGACTCTTCAAAAGAACGAGCAGTACTTC,.,.,TRBJ2-7,TRBV29-1
CASSLEGVFTDTQYF,TGCGCCAGCAGCTTGGAGGGGGTGTTCACAGATACGCAGTATTTT,.,.,TRBJ2-3,TRBV5-1
CASSLGLGTSGNNEQFF,TGTGCCAGCAGCTTGGGACTCGGGACTAGCGGCAACAATGAGCAGTTCTTC,TRBD2,.,TRBJ2-1,TRBV9
CASTRQANYGYTF,TGTGCCAGCACTAGACAGGCTAACTATGGCTACACCTTC,.,.,TRBJ1-2,TRBV12-3/TRBV12-4
CASSENTGDSPLHF,TGTGCCAGTAGTGAAAACACGGGGGATTCACCCCTCCACTTT,.,once,TRBJ1-6,TRBV19
CASSPNLASNEQFF,TGTGCCAGCAGCCCGAATCTAGCGTCCAATGAGCAGTTCTTC,.,.,TRBJ2-1,TRBV7-2
CASSQDQREGDTYEQYF,TGTGCCAGCAGCCAAGATCAAAGGGAGGGTGATACCTACGAGCAGTACTTC,TRBD2,.,TRBJ2-7,TRBV3-1/TRBV3-2
CATTGDPNTGELFF,TGTGCCACCACAGGGGATCCAAACACCGGGGAGCTGTTTTTT,TRBD1,.,TRBJ2-2,TRBV10-3
CASSPRTGNIDYNEQFF,TGTGCCAGCAGCCCCAGGACAGGGAATATAGACTACAATGAGCAGTTCTTC,TRBD1,.,TRBJ2-1,TRBV3-1/TRBV3-2
CASSIFRGFSNQPQHF,TGTGCCAGCAGCATATTCAGGGGGTTTAGCAATCAGCCCCAGCATTTT,TRBD1,.,TRBJ1-5,TRBV28
CASSWAGGSSGANVLTF,TGTGCCAGCAGCTGGGCAGGGGGGAGCTCTGGGGCCAACGTCCTGACTTTC,.,few,TRBJ2-6,TRBV7-2
CASSDRGQYGSSYNEQFF,TGTGCCAGCAGCGATAGAGGGCAGTACGGAAGCTCCTACAATGAGCAGTTCTTC,.,.,TRBJ2-1,TRBV9
CASSSRTANEKLFF,TGCGCCAGCAGCTCTCGGACAGCAAATGAAAAACTGTTTTTT,.,.,TRBJ1-4,TRBV5-1
CAWSSLDRINYGYTF,TGTGCCTGGAGTTCCTTGGACAGGATTAACTATGGCTACACCTTC,TRBD1,once,TRBJ1-2,TRBV30
CASSVGGEHNEQFF,TGTGCCAGCAGCGTAGGGGGGGAGCACAATGAGCAGTTCTTC,.,.,TRBJ2-1,TRBV9
CASSARGTWGNQPQHF,TGTGCCAGTAGTGCCCGGGGGACCTGGGGCAATCAGCCCCAGCATTTT,.,.,TRBJ1-5,TRBV19
CAWSQGAVDTEAFF,TGTGCCTGGTCTCAGGGGGCGGTGGACACTGAAGCTTTCTTT,TRBD1,.,TRBJ1-1,TRBV30
CANRWQGSYNSPLHF,TGTGCCAACAGGTGGCAGGGCTCCTATAATTCACCCCTCCACTTT,.,.,TRBJ1-6,TRBV27
CASSVSIPGEGGYGYTF,TGTGCCAGCAGCGTATCGATCCCGGGAGAAGGAGGCTATGGCTACACCTTC,.,.,TRBJ1-2,TRBV9
CAISWPDPTVYEQYF,TGCGCCATCTCCTGGCCCGACCCTACAGTATACGAGCAGTACTTC,.,.,TRBJ2-7,TRBV5-1
CASSPLREGYGYTF,TGTGCCAGCAGCCCTTTAAGGGAGGGGTATGGCTACACCTTC,.,.,TRBJ1-2,TRBV3-1/TRBV3-2
CASSLWREAIYF,TGTGCCAGCAGTTTATGGCGGGAGGCCATATATTTT,.,.,TRBJ1-3,TRBV28
CASSRSGTSGTLGQYF,TGTGCCAGTAGTAGATCGGGGACTAGCGGCACTCTAGGGCAGTACTTC,TRBD2,.,TRBJ2-7,TRBV19
CASSYTTGGKQETQYF,TGTGCCAGCAGTTACACGACAGGGGGCAAACAAGAGACCCAGTACTTC,TRBD1,.,TRBJ2-5,TRBV6-6
CSVRTSGNSEQYF,TGCAGCGTCCGGACTAGCGGGAACTCCGAGCAGTACTTC,TRBD2,.,TRBJ2-7,TRBV29-1